One and the same sample provided the 15 T cell receptor beta chains below, sequenced in a study of shared T cell receptors in the human thymus. Clones were sequenced by immunoSEQ multiplex PCR, and TCRdb holds only the in-frame ones, with some missing. The sample records roughly 550,000 clones, around 82% being singletons. The sample was also linked to a second study, of human thymus T cells.

Sequenced: thymocytes. All receptors derive from a boy less than two years old with a congenital heart defect.

This clone showed up just a few times. The chain recombines TRBV5-4 with TRBJ2-2, with 8 bases aligning to TRBD1. CDR1 SGHNT and CDR2 YYREEE come from the germline V gene (reference sequence). V shed 3 bases and J 6 bases; nucleotides not matched to a gene: 7. The CDR3 loop spans 15 amino acids. The CDR3 sequence is CASSSGQGGAGELFF. In DNA form, the CDR3 reads TGTGCCAGCAGCTCTGGACAGGGCGGCGCCGGGGAGCTGTTTTTT.

The V call is TRBV28, the J call TRBJ1-4, with 9 bases that match TRBD1. Germline loops: CDR1 MDHEN, CDR2 SYDVKM. The CDR3 covers 14 residues. Trimming removed 6 bases from V and 7 bases from J; junction bases left unmatched: 6. In DNA form, the CDR3 reads TGTGCCAGCAGCCTAGACAGGGGGACTGAAAAACTGTTTTTT. Translation: CASSLDRGTEKLFF.

The rearrangement joins TRBV5-1 to TRBJ2-3, with D unresolved. V lost 1 base and J lost 2, with 14 bases in between. The germline V gene encodes CDR1 SGHRS and CDR2 YFSETQ. This CDR3 contains 16 residues. In DNA, the CDR3 is TGCGCCAGCAGCTTGTTGGCAGGAATGACCACAGATACGCAGTATTTT. Translating it yields CASSLLAGMTTDTQYF.

J is TRBJ2-2 and V is TRBV4-2; D is unresolved. The CDR3 has 13 amino acids. Germline V lookup: CDR1 LGHNA, CDR2 YNFKEQ. Trimming stripped 1 base from V and 3 bases from J, with 3 bases between. CDR3 nucleotide sequence: TGTGCCAGCAGCCAAGCGGACACCGGGGAGCTGTTTTTT. It translates to CASSQADTGELFF.

The V call is TRBV10-1, the J call TRBJ1-1; D uncertain. V lost 0 bases and J lost 3, with 8 bases in between. In germline, CDR1 is WNHNN, CDR2 SYGVQD (reference sequence). The CDR3 sequence is 14 residues long. The CDR3 DNA follows: TGCGCCAGCAGTGAGTCGGAGGGTGACACTGAAGCTTTCTTT. This gives the protein CASSESEGDTEAFF.

The chain carries TRBV27 and TRBJ2-1; maybe TRBD2 (5 bases). Germline CDR1 and CDR2: MNHEY and SMNVEV (reference sequence). Trimming pared 6 bases from V and 4 bases from J, leaving 10 bases between. The CDR3 totals 13 residues. CDR3 sequence: CASRDLLYNEQFF. CDR3 coding DNA: TGTGCCAGCAGGGACTTACTATACAATGAGCAGTTCTTC.

The J gene is TRBJ2-1, the V gene TRBV29-1; 7 bases are a match to TRBD2. CDR1 SQVTM and CDR2 ANQGSEA come from the germline V gene. The V and J ends lost 6 bases and 1 base, in that order; junction bases with no gene match: 12. The CDR3 spans 16 residues. CDR3 nucleotides: TGCAGCGTAGTGGTACTTAGCGGGCTATCCTACAATGAGCAGTTCTTC. This translates into CSVVVLSGLSYNEQFF.

V gene TRBV27 combines with J gene TRBJ1-5, with D possibly TRBD1 on 6 matching bases. The germline V gene has CDR1 MNHEY and CDR2 SMNVEV (reference sequence). The V end was cut by 1 base, the J end by 4 bases, with 11 bases between. This CDR3 spans 15 amino acids. The CDR3 loop reads CASSLYRDGNQPQHF. Here the CDR3 DNA reads TGTGCCAGCAGTTTATACAGGGACGGGAATCAGCCCCAGCATTTT.

The chain links TRBV5-6 to TRBJ2-2; D not certain. The CDR3 covers 16 residues. Germline V lookup: CDR1 SGHDT, CDR2 YYEEEE. Trimming stripped 0 bases from V and 0 bases from J, with 9 bases between. CDR3: CASSLERTANTGELFF. The CDR3 nucleotides read TGTGCCAGCAGCTTGGAGCGCACCGCGAACACCGGGGAGCTGTTTTTT. Full variable domain (rest looked up from reference TRBV5-6 and TRBJ2-2): DAGVTQSPTHLIKTRGQQVTLRCSPKSGHDTVSWYQQALGQGPQFIFQYYEEEERQRGNFPDRFSGHQFPNYSSELNVNALLLGDSALYLCASSLERTANTGELFFGEGSRLTVL.

The chain recombines TRBV29-1 with TRBJ1-2; TRBD1 agrees at 7 bases. The CDR3 covers 15 residues. The germline V gene encodes CDR1 SQVTM and CDR2 ANQGSEA. Losses at the gene ends were 1 base for V and 0 bases for J; bases not matched to a gene: 5. CDR3 region: CSVEVGQAANYGYTF. DNA of the CDR3: TGCAGCGTTGAAGTAGGACAGGCTGCTAACTATGGCTACACCTTC.

The rearrangement joins TRBV28 to TRBJ2-5, with 7 positions matching TRBD1. J lost 1 base, V lost 3 bases, and 2 bases had no gene match. Germline V gene data show CDR1 as MDHEN and CDR2 as SYDVKM. CDR3 length: 14 residues. The CDR3 region is CASSFRDSQETQYF. In nucleotides, the CDR3 is TGTGCCAGCAGTTTTCGGGACAGCCAAGAGACCCAGTACTTC.

V is TRBV28 and J is TRBJ2-7; 13 nucleotides align to TRBD2. The CDR3 is made up of 15 amino acids. With 6 bases clipped from V and 5 bases from J, the junction kept 7 bases outside the gene matches. The germline V gene has CDR1 MDHEN and CDR2 SYDVKM. CDR3 residues: CASRLLAGGPDEQYF. The DNA of the CDR3 is TGTGCCAGCAGATTACTAGCGGGAGGGCCTGACGAGCAGTACTTC.

The genes are TRBV18 and TRBJ2-7; 8 bases fit TRBD1. The germline V gene has CDR1 KGHSH and CDR2 LQKENI. This CDR3 comprises 15 residues. Trimming removed 5 bases from V and 2 bases from J; junction bases left unmatched: 8. The CDR3 coding sequence is TGTGCCAGCTCAACTGACAGGGGTCTCCCCTACGAGCAGTACTTC. It specifies CASSTDRGLPYEQYF.

The table lists this clone with a few counts. The chain employs TRBV5-1 and TRBJ2-2; the match to TRBD1 covers 9 bases. The length of the CDR3 is 15 residues. Trimming took 4 bases from V and 5 from J; bases not matched to a gene: 6. CDR1 is SGHRS, CDR2 YFSETQ, per germline. The CDR3 protein is CASSPGTGRTGELFF. The DNA for the CDR3 is TGCGCCAGCAGCCCGGGGACAGGGAGGACCGGGGAGCTGTTTTTT. Looking up the rest from reference TRBV5-1 and TRBJ2-2 gives the full variable domain: KAGVTQTPRYLIKTRGQQVTLSCSPISGHRSVSWYQQTPGQGLQFLFEYFSETQRNKGNFPGRFSGRQFSNSRSEMNVSTLELGDSALYLCASSPGTGRTGELFFGEGSRLTVL.

The chain employs TRBV15 and TRBJ1-1, with a weak D call TRBD1 (6 bases). Trimming cost V 0 bases and J 1 base, with 15 bases left between them. The CDR3 is made up of 17 amino acids. Germline-derived CDR1 and CDR2 are LNHNV and YYDKDF (reference sequence). In nucleotides, the CDR3 is TGTGCCACCAGCAGAGATCTTGAAGGGGGGGAGAACACTGAAGCTTTCTTT. It codes for CATSRDLEGGENTEAFF.